Listed here are 26 T cell receptor beta chains from one sample, sequenced in a study of blood T cell repertoires in COVID-19. TCRdb's table, derived via immunoSEQ multiplex PCR, lists solely in-frame clones and lacks some. Altogether approximately 310,000 clones are present, under 90% being singletons, with the ten largest covering approximately 5%. The material sequenced was PBMCs or T cells enriched from blood (not recorded which). The receptors originated from a man aged 60 to 69 who had recovered from COVID-19.

This chain connects TRBV28 to TRBJ2-4, with D uncertain. Trimming stripped 6 bases from V and 0 bases from J, with 15 bases between. CDR3 size: 16 residues. The V gene's germline CDR1 is MDHEN and CDR2 SYDVKM. The CDR3 coding sequence is TGTGCCAGCAGCTTTCGGAGACTCCTAGCCAAAAACATTCAGTACTTC. Amino acids: CASSFRRLLAKNIQYF.

This sequence joins TRBV30 and TRBJ1-1; D is ambiguous. Trimming left V 3 bases short and J 3 bases short, with 11 bases between. The CDR3 is made up of 13 amino acids. Germline V gives CDR1 GTSNPN, CDR2 SVGIG (reference sequence). Here the CDR3 reads CAWSRVYDTEAFF. The CDR3 bases are TGTGCCTGGAGCCGGGTTTACGACACTGAAGCTTTCTTT. Filled out from reference TRBV30 and TRBJ1-1, the complete variable domain reads SQTIHQWPATLVQPVGSPLSLECTVEGTSNPNLYWYRQAAGRGLQLLFYSVGIGQISSEVPQNLSASRPQDRQFILSSKKLLLSDSGFYLCAWSRVYDTEAFFGQGTRLTVV.

This clone was seen just once. V and J are TRBV28 and TRBJ2-7; 11 nucleotides align to TRBD2. The CDR3 consists of 14 residues. Germline trimming cut 6 bases from V and 4 bases from J; bases unmatched to any gene: 5. Germline loops: CDR1 MDHEN, CDR2 SYDVKM. The chain's CDR3 is CASRGLADAYEQYF. The CDR3 DNA reads TGTGCCAGCAGGGGACTAGCGGATGCATACGAGCAGTACTTC.

A remark on this clone: The identical CDR3 is also encoded by other nucleotide sequences in the sample. The chain couples TRBV5-1 to TRBJ2-1; 8 bases agree with TRBD2. V lost 2 bases to trimming and J lost 2 bases; unmatched junction nucleotides: 3. There are 15 residues in the CDR3. The germline CDR1 and CDR2 sequences are SGHRS and YFSETQ. The CDR3 DNA sequence: TGCGCCAGCAGCTTAGCAGCGGGAGCCTACAATGAGCAGTTCTTC. Protein sequence: CASSLAAGAYNEQFF. Filled out from reference TRBV5-1 and TRBJ2-1, the complete variable domain reads KAGVTQTPRYLIKTRGQQVTLSCSPISGHRSVSWYQQTPGQGLQFLFEYFSETQRNKGNFPGRFSGRQFSNSRSEMNVSTLELGDSALYLCASSLAAGAYNEQFFGPGTRLTVL.

The J gene is TRBJ2-1, the V gene TRBV7-8; 8 bases are shared with TRBD1. Germline lookup yields CDR1 SGHVS and CDR2 FQNEAQ. The V segment lost 5 bases and the J segment 3 bases; nucleotides outside the gene matches: 6. The CDR3 totals 15 residues. In DNA form, the CDR3 reads TGTGCCAGCAGCCCTTCAGGGGGCAACTACAATGAGCAGTTCTTC. This codes for CASSPSGGNYNEQFF.

This chain connects TRBV21-1 to TRBJ2-1; the table names TRBD1, a call not compared with the DNA. TRBV21-1 counts as a pseudogene. CDR3 length: 17 amino acids. The CDR3 is CASSNTRTESSYNEQFF. DNA of the CDR3: TGTGCCAGCAGCAATACCCGGACAGAAAGCTCCTACAATGAGCAGTTCTTC.

CDR3: CASSVGTGTRYTEAFF. Here the CDR3 DNA reads TGTGCCAGCAGCGTCGGGACAGGGACAAGGTACACTGAAGCTTTCTTT. This chain links TRBV9 with TRBJ1-1; TRBD1 matches at 9 bases. The V segment lost 2 bases and the J segment 3 bases; nucleotides outside the gene matches: 8. The germline V gene encodes CDR1 SGDLS and CDR2 YYNGEE. The CDR3 runs 16 residues.

This CDR3 reads CASSKSGANTGELFF. The CDR3 nucleotides are TGTGCCAGCAGCAAAAGCGGGGCGAACACCGGGGAGCTGTTTTTT. The rearrangement uses TRBV11-3 and TRBJ2-2; 7 bases line up with TRBD2. The V and J ends lost 5 bases and 0 bases, in that order; junction bases with no gene match: 3. CDR1 SGHNT and CDR2 YENEEA come from the germline V gene. This CDR3 is 15 amino acids long.

The genes are TRBV28 and TRBJ2-2; 14 bases are shared with TRBD2. V lost 4 bases, J lost 7 bases, and 11 bases stayed unmatched. This CDR3 comprises 18 residues. The germline V gene encodes CDR1 MDHEN and CDR2 SYDVKM. CDR3 in DNA: TGTGCCAGCAGTTCTAAGGGACTAGCGGGAGTAACGGTCGGGGAGCTGTTTTTT. Protein: CASSSKGLAGVTVGELFF.

This rearrangement joins TRBV11-1 to TRBJ2-5; D is possibly TRBD2 (6 bases). The CDR3 runs 14 residues. CDR1 SGHAT and CDR2 FQDESV come from the germline V gene (reference sequence). The germline V and J ends were trimmed by 8 bases and 7 bases, with 20 bases remaining between them. The CDR3 sequence: CASHYGGRDGTQYF. The CDR3 DNA reads as TGTGCCAGCCACTATGGAGGGCGGGACGGGACCCAGTACTTC.

The rearrangement joins TRBV18 to TRBJ2-1; D is perhaps TRBD2 (6 bases). V was shortened by 3 bases and J by 9 bases, with 9 bases between the two germline ends. Germline V CDR1 and CDR2: KGHSH, LQKENI. The CDR3 sequence is 12 residues long. For the CDR3, the DNA is TGTGCCAGCTCACCCCTAGCGCTTGAGCAGTTCTTC. Translated, it gives CASSPLALEQFF.

The rearrangement joins TRBV3-1 (or the pseudogene TRBV3-2) to TRBJ2-7; a weak D match, TRBD2 (5 bases). CDR1 is LGHDT and CDR2 is YNNKEL in the germline V gene (reference sequence). Between the trimmed V and J ends, which lost 0 bases and 0 bases, there was a span of 12 bases. CDR3 length: 16 amino acids. As DNA, the CDR3 is TGTGCCAGCAGCCAAGATCCGTACAGCGGCTCCTACGAGCAGTACTTC. Translation gives CASSQDPYSGSYEQYF.

V and J are TRBV13 and TRBJ2-1; the match to TRBD2 covers 11 bases. Germline CDR1 PRHDT, CDR2 FYEKMQ (reference sequence). The V segment lost 5 bases and the J segment 11 bases; nucleotides outside the gene matches: 20. CDR3 length: 18 amino acids. CDR3 DNA: TGTGCCAGCAGCCTCCTTCCCGGGACTAGCGGCAGGACCATGAAGCAGTTCTTC. It encodes CASSLLPGTSGRTMKQFF.

The rearrangement joins TRBV19 to TRBJ2-2; 8 bases align to TRBD1. The CDR3 is 14 amino acids. V lost 10 bases, J lost 3 bases, and 7 bases stayed unmatched. Germline assignment: CDR1 LNHDA and CDR2 SQIVND (reference sequence). CDR3 in DNA: TGTGCCACGACGGGACAGGTTTACACCGGGGAGCTGTTTTTT. It encodes CATTGQVYTGELFF.

Worth noting for this clone: This same CDR3 is encoded by further DNA sequences in the sample. The chain has TRBV6-5 and TRBJ2-2; possibly TRBD2 for D (6 bases). Germline CDR1 and CDR2: MNHEY and SVGAGI. V gave up 6 bases and J gave up 8 bases, with 10 bases separating them. The CDR3 contains 12 residues. CDR3 nucleotide sequence: TGTGCCAGCAGGGGAGGCACGGGGGAGCTGTTTTTT. It is translated as CASRGGTGELFF.

The chain links TRBV7-2 to TRBJ1-2, with D perhaps TRBD1 (5 bases). CDR1 is SGHTA, CDR2 FQGNSA, per germline. The CDR3 sequence is 15 residues long. Trimming removed 5 bases from V and 1 base from J, with 14 bases in between. This CDR3 is CASSPRQTFNYGYTF. CDR3 bases: TGTGCCAGCAGCCCCCGACAGACCTTTAACTATGGCTACACCTTC.

The CDR3 spells CASGPGTSALPTDTQYF. The CDR3 coding sequence is TGTGCTAGTGGTCCCGGGACTAGCGCTCTCCCCACAGATACGCAGTATTTT. The genes are TRBV12-5 and TRBJ2-3; 10 nucleotides match TRBD2. CDR1 and CDR2 from the germline V gene are LGHNT and FRNRAP. V was pared by 5 bases and J by 2 bases, with 10 bases of the junction left unmatched. The CDR3 runs to 17 residues.

The rearrangement links TRBV20-1 to TRBJ1-2, with no clear D. Trimming left V 6 bases short and J 8 bases short, with 13 bases between. CDR3 length equals 11 residues. Germline V gives CDR1 DFQATT, CDR2 SNEGSKA (reference sequence). CDR3 in amino acids: CSADDPGGYTF. The CDR3 DNA is TGCAGTGCGGATGACCCGGGGGGCTACACCTTC.

The chain is built from TRBV9 and TRBJ2-3, with D perhaps TRBD2 (5 bases). Germline V lookup: CDR1 SGDLS, CDR2 YYNGEE. This CDR3 spans 15 amino acids. Trimming removed 0 bases at V and 3 bases at J, with 11 bases between. DNA for the CDR3: TGTGCCAGCAGCGTAGGCCAGAGGGTGACAGATACGCAGTATTTT. This sequence encodes CASSVGQRVTDTQYF. Based on the CDR3 plus reference TRBV9 and TRBJ2-3, the full variable domain is DSGVTQTPKHLITATGQRVTLRCSPRSGDLSVYWYQQSLDQGLQFLIQYYNGEERAKGNILERFSAQQFPDLHSELNLSSLELGDSALYFCASSVGQRVTDTQYFGPGTRLTVL.

This chain joins TRBV4-1 and TRBJ2-1; tentatively, D is TRBD2 (5 bases). V shed 0 bases and J shed 7 bases, with 19 bases lying between them. In germline, CDR1 is MGHRA, CDR2 YSYEKL. This CDR3 region has 17 residues. CDR3 coding DNA: TGCGCCAGCAGCCAAGATCGGGCGGGTGGGGTTAGGAATGAGCAGTTCTTC. Translation: CASSQDRAGGVRNEQFF.

The chain employs TRBV12-5 and TRBJ1-1; 11 bases match TRBD1. The J segment lost 7 bases and the V segment lost 3 bases, leaving 13 bases of the junction unmatched. In germline, CDR1 is LGHNT, CDR2 FRNRAP. This CDR3 has 17 residues. This chain's CDR3 is CASGFERTGGSGSEAFF. In DNA form, the CDR3 reads TGTGCTAGTGGTTTCGAAAGGACAGGGGGCAGTGGGAGTGAAGCTTTCTTT.

This sequence joins TRBV5-8 and TRBJ1-5; tentative D call: TRBD1 (5 bases). The CDR3 spans 15 residues. Trimming removed 0 bases at V and 7 bases at J, with 14 bases between. CDR1 SGHTS and CDR2 YDEGEE come from the germline V gene. This CDR3 is CASSLDLGVGQPQHF. In DNA form, the CDR3 reads TGTGCCAGCAGCTTGGATTTAGGGGTGGGACAGCCCCAGCATTTT.

The DNA of the CDR3 is TGTGCCAGCAGCATATCCGGGGGGCAGCCCCAGCATTTT. It codes for CASSISGGQPQHF. V usage is TRBV3-1 (or the pseudogene TRBV3-2) and J usage is TRBJ1-5, with D perhaps TRBD1 (5 bases). V lost 5 bases, J lost 7 bases, and 12 bases lay in between. Germline V gene data show CDR1 as LGHDT and CDR2 as YNNKEL (reference sequence). The CDR3 runs 13 residues.

The J gene is TRBJ2-5, the V gene TRBV9; 8 positions agree with TRBD2. The CDR3 loop spans 15 amino acids. The germline V gene encodes CDR1 SGDLS and CDR2 YYNGEE. Trimming removed 3 bases from V and 4 bases from J; junction bases left unmatched: 8. The CDR3 reads CASSGRGVLRETQYF. The CDR3 DNA reads TGTGCCAGCAGCGGGCGGGGGGTGCTCAGAGAGACCCAGTACTTC.

The CDR3 nucleotides read TGTGCCAGCAGCTTAACCGGGACAGCCTCCTACAATGAGCAGTTCTTC. Translation: CASSLTGTASYNEQFF. This chain links TRBV11-2 with TRBJ2-1, with 7 bases identical to TRBD1. Germline-derived CDR1 and CDR2 are SGHAT and FQNNGV. CDR3 size: 16 residues. V shed 2 bases, J shed 0 bases, and the junction held 4 bases outside the gene matches.

This clone came up once. This chain joins TRBV5-1 and TRBJ2-2; D is perhaps TRBD1 (5 bases). CDR1 is SGHRS and CDR2 is YFSETQ in the germline V gene. The CDR3 totals 15 residues. V was trimmed by 4 bases and J by 1 base, leaving 11 bases between them. In nucleotides, the CDR3 is TGCGCCAGCAGCATCCCCACAGGGAACACCGGGGAGCTGTTTTTT. Translated: CASSIPTGNTGELFF.